Sequencing of this T cell receptor (beta chain) was carried out in a study of CD8+ T cells in alopecia areata listed by TCRdb under 2018. Concerning the study at large: The treated patients took part in an open-label pilot trial in which moderate-to-severe alopecia areata was treated with oral tofacitinib at 5 to 10 mg twice daily. For the treated patients, the SALT score, which quantifies what percentage of scalp surface area is affected, served as the measure of disease severity. Tofacitinib-treated patients had biopsies at baseline and at 4 and 24 weeks of treatment, with a later scalp biopsy in several patients. High-throughput TCRbeta sequencing was used to examine T cell clonal expansion in alopecia areata in both the C3H/HeJ mouse model and human patients. Amplification of TCRbeta CDR3 regions was done by immunoSEQ multiplex PCR using 35 Vbeta forward primers and 13 Jbeta reverse primers. Human TCRbeta sequencing covered scalp tissue and sorted CD4+ and CD8+ peripheral blood T cells from patchy and totalis/universalis alopecia areata patients and healthy controls. RNA came from the PAXgene miRNA kit for fixed scalp, the miRNeasy kit for PBMCs, and the RNeasy kit for mouse skin. Scalp clonality was compared across normal scalp (n=4), patchy alopecia areata scalp (n=8), and alopecia totalis/universalis scalp (n=8). Patients received tofacitinib for 6 to 18 months and were then followed off drug for 6 months to check for delayed response and recurrence.

Taken with the paper, the label for treatment or condition translates to: oral pan-JAK inhibitor, 5-10 mg twice daily. From alopecia areata patients, peripheral blood was collected along with lesional scalp punch biopsies. After PBMCs were isolated by density centrifugation and stained for CD3, CD4 and CD8, a FACSAria was used to sort CD4+ and CD8+ T cells. Study-wide findings and limitations: Many expanded lesional clones persisted in scalp and blood during tofacitinib treatment, which may partly explain relapse after stopping treatment. Unlike mouse skin, where gammadelta T cells dominate, normal human skin contains resident alphabeta T cells that get sequenced too, which complicates analysis of the scalp TCR repertoire. Because the treated cohort was small and had only one nonresponder, larger studies are needed to examine links between baseline CD8+ expansion and response. Shared TCR sequences between patients were less evident than in mice, which may be partly attributable to HLA diversity in the patient population. Compared with normal scalp, lesional scalp, particularly in alopecia totalis/universalis, had higher clonality and more expanded CD8+ clones, which suggests antigenic drive. Tofacitinib significantly decreased scalp clonality and the number of expanded CD8+ clones among the top 100 scalp clones.

The library came from the immunoSEQ multiplex PCR assay. For TCR sequencing, RNA was extracted from every sample and reverse transcribed into cDNA to serve as template. SuperScript III was used to make first-strand cDNA, primed with a 2:1 mix of oligo-dT and random hexamers. Amplification bias was assessed with a synthetic immune receptor repertoire, and residual bias was removed computationally. For the original study's pipeline: Raw reads were preprocessed to remove errors, and CDR3 was defined according to IMGT conventions as the region from the conserved cysteine to phenylalanine. Clonality was calculated as 1 minus Shannon entropy normalized by log2 of the number of productive unique TCRs. CD4 or CD8 identity of scalp clones was inferred by cross-referencing scalp TCRbeta sequences with sorted blood CD4 and CD8 repertoires. TCRdb provides this immuneACCESS table in a form limited to in-frame rearrangements. Some clones are lacking; in checked studies, under half of them reflect an unresolved V gene, and why the rest are absent is not known. The DNA was the basis for D and trimming; V, J and clone size are from that table. The sample profile shows roughly 100,000 clones; 60% of them were found once. The ten largest clones represent about 16% of the sample.

Regarding this clone: Its antigen is unknown. Per-nucleotide qualities are absent, and no much larger clonotype sits a single base away.

CDR1 SGHRS and CDR2 YFSETQ were looked up in the germline V gene. Trimming removed 0 bases from V and 5 bases from J; the gene matches leave 10 bases unexplained. Its CDR3 holds 17 amino acids, cysteine through phenylalanine. CDR3 DNA only is kept here, 51 bases in frame from base 1. The chain is assembled from TRBV5-1 and TRBJ2-1; TRBD2 agrees with 8 junctional bases. The TCR comes from a human donor with alopecia areata. This specimen was CD8+ T cells sorted from blood, taken around week 55, from a patient treated with tofacitinib. The CDR3 reads CASSLAGAGVRDNEQFF. At the DNA level, the sequence is TGCGCCAGCAGCTTGGCGGGAGCGGGGGTCCGGGACAATGAGCAGTTCTTC.